The clone carrying this T cell receptor beta chain was seen more than once but under ten times. Grouping used clinical history reported by participants in a survey and questionnaire. The data stem from a study of blood T cell repertoires in COVID-19. Overall study: Sites in the United States, Italy and Spain provided acute and convalescent COVID-19 samples. Sample material is recorded as cDNA or gDNA derived from T cells, B-cell-depleted T cells, or PBMCs.

TCRdb's copy holds only in-frame clones and misses some; the assay was immunoSEQ multiplex PCR. This sample carries about 200,000 clones, roughly nine tenths of them seen once, and the ten largest clones take roughly 4%. CDR1 and CDR2 from the germline V gene are SGHDT and YYEEEE. This CDR3 region has 14 residues. Trimming left V 4 bases short and J 0 bases short, with 10 bases between. The chain couples TRBV5-6 to TRBJ1-1, with D maybe TRBD1 (5 bases). What was sequenced was PBMCs or T cells enriched from blood (not recorded which). This TCR derives from a woman in her thirties with acute COVID-19. The CDR3 sequence: CASSSRQMNTEAFF. The CDR3 region has the DNA TGTGCCAGCAGCAGCCGACAGATGAACACTGAAGCTTTCTTT.